The 11 T cell receptor beta chains listed next were all sequenced from one sample in a study of a mutant IDH1 vaccine in newly diagnosed glioma (TCRdb year 2021). No antigen is known for these receptors. Libraries were prepared through the immunoSEQ multiplex PCR assay. TCRdb mirrors the immuneACCESS table, restricted to in-frame sequences. Some clones are absent from its copies; in checked studies, under half trace to an unresolved V gene, and the reason for the others is unknown. The sample table records more than 35,000 clones; 80% to 85% of these occur just once. Of the sample, roughly 4.5% falls within the top ten clones. In light of the paper, this sample's time point label describes: week 35, safety follow-up. Each vaccine dose, consisting of 300 ug of a 20-mer mutant IDH1 peptide in Montanide, was administered subcutaneously with topical imiquimod. Specimen: PBMCs, collected from a glioma patient whose treatment included an IDH1 peptide vaccine. The origin of the receptors is a woman aged 40-49 years with glioma. Some clones in this sample may be carry-over from other donors' samples.

The J gene is TRBJ1-4, the V gene TRBV28; D uncertain. Germline assignment: CDR1 MDHEN and CDR2 SYDVKM. This CDR3 is built from 13 residues. The germline V and J ends were trimmed by 6 bases and 5 bases, with 10 bases remaining between them. The CDR3 protein is CASRSRFNEKLFF. The CDR3, as DNA: TGTGCCAGCAGAAGCAGGTTCAATGAAAAACTGTTTTTT.

The chain combines TRBV29-1 with TRBJ1-1; no reliable D call. The germline V gene encodes CDR1 SQVTM and CDR2 ANQGSEA. This CDR3 spans 19 amino acids. Trimming removed 7 bases from V and 0 bases from J, with 30 bases in between. The CDR3 DNA sequence: TGCAGCGGGCGGTCTTGGGCAGACCCCCCTCTCTCTATGAACACTGAAGCTTTCTTT. Its protein is CSGRSWADPPLSMNTEAFF.

J is TRBJ2-3 and V is TRBV27; 9 positions match TRBD1. Germline-derived CDR1 and CDR2 are MNHEY and SMNVEV (reference sequence). CDR3 length: 16 amino acids. V shed 1 base, J shed 1 base, and the junction held 3 bases outside the gene matches. This CDR3 is CASSLFRDRGTDTQYF. In nucleotides, the CDR3 is TGTGCCAGCAGTTTATTCCGGGACAGGGGCACAGATACGCAGTATTTT.

The chain recombines TRBV18 with TRBJ1-1, with D possibly TRBD1 on 6 matching bases. V was shortened by 2 bases and J by 5 bases, with 15 bases between the two germline ends. CDR3 length equals 15 residues. Germline assignment: CDR1 KGHSH and CDR2 LQKENI. For the CDR3, the DNA is TGTGCCAGCTCACCAACCTCGGACAGAGGGACTGAAGCTTTCTTT. Protein product: CASSPTSDRGTEAFF.

CDR3 amino acids: CASSYTGEYGYTF. The CDR3 coding sequence is TGTGCCAGCAGTTACACAGGGGAGTATGGCTACACCTTC. This chain uses TRBV6-6 with TRBJ1-2; 7 bases line up with TRBD1. Germline values: CDR1 MNHNY, CDR2 SVGAGI (reference sequence). The length of the CDR3 is 13 residues. V was pared by 2 bases and J by 5 bases, with 2 bases of the junction left unmatched.

V and J are TRBV12-5 and TRBJ2-2, with TRBD1 matching 10 bases. This CDR3 contains 15 residues. The trim removed 6 bases at V and 6 bases at J, leaving 7 bases unmatched. Germline lookup yields CDR1 LGHNT and CDR2 FRNRAP. CDR3 bases: TGTGCTAGTGGGCCCGGGACAGGGGTTGCCGGGGAGCTGTTTTTT. This codes for CASGPGTGVAGELFF.

The chain recombines TRBV7-2 with TRBJ1-1; D is unclear. With 4 bases removed from V and 1 base from J, the gap between germline ends came to 10 bases. The CDR3 totals 14 residues. Germline CDR1 is SGHTA and CDR2 is FQGNSA. Here the CDR3 reads CASSSLRTNTEAFF. CDR3 nucleotides: TGTGCCAGCAGCTCCCTAAGGACGAACACTGAAGCTTTCTTT.

This chain's CDR3 is CSVGARLYEQYF. The CDR3 nucleotides are TGCAGCGTTGGGGCCAGGCTCTACGAGCAGTACTTC. V is TRBV29-1 and J is TRBJ2-7; no clear D. The CDR3 consists of 12 residues. Trimming pared 4 bases from V and 3 bases from J, leaving 10 bases between. CDR1 and CDR2 from the germline V gene are SQVTM and ANQGSEA.

The rearrangement links TRBV7-2 to TRBJ1-5; D not certain. The CDR3 has 15 residues. Trimming cost V 1 base and J 2 bases, with 9 bases left between them. Germline assignment: CDR1 SGHTA and CDR2 FQGNSA. The CDR3 region is CASSLGTPGNQPQHF. The CDR3 nucleotides read TGTGCCAGCAGCTTAGGCACTCCCGGCAATCAGCCCCAGCATTTT.

The genes are TRBV2 and TRBJ1-3; D unresolved. CDR3 length: 15 amino acids. The germline V and J ends were trimmed by 3 bases and 0 bases, with 9 bases remaining between them. The V gene's germline CDR1 is SNHLY and CDR2 FYNNEI. The DNA of the CDR3 is TGTGCCAGCAGTGAGGGCAGCGGCTCTGGAAACACCATATATTTT. This translates into CASSEGSGSGNTIYF.

J is TRBJ1-5 and V is TRBV5-4; 8 bases are a match to TRBD1. In germline, CDR1 is SGHNT, CDR2 YYREEE (reference sequence). This CDR3 is built from 14 residues. With 4 bases clipped from V and 5 bases from J, the junction kept 5 bases outside the gene matches. CDR3 nucleotide sequence: TGTGCCAGCAGCCCTGGGACAGGAGATCAGCCCCAGCATTTT. Protein product: CASSPGTGDQPQHF.